The subject of this entry is one TCR beta chain. No antigen is known for it. The sample is drawn from a study of metastatic and nonmetastatic thyroid tumors. At the level of the study: The authors compared repertoires across blood and tumor or nodule tissue from malignant and benign thyroid patients. Overall study results and limits: Benign nodules reportedly had significantly lower TCR beta diversity than malignant thyroid tumors in blood and tumor.

Through MiXCR, TCRdb re-clonotyped the PCR reads. The sample has about 52,000 clones, roughly 15% seen once. Germline assignment: CDR1 LNHDA and CDR2 SQIVND (reference sequence). J gave up 5 bases and V 3 bases, and 12 bases lay outside the gene matches. The CDR3 extends over 16 amino acids. Until they underwent thyroid surgery, no patient had received any treatment. The sequencing input was blood. The receptor's source is a female donor with papillary thyroid cancer or a benign thyroid nodule (not recorded which). Some clones in this sample may be carry-over from other donors' samples. V is TRBV19 and J is TRBJ2-5, with 7 bases identical to TRBD2. In nucleotides, the CDR3 is TGTGCCAGTAGTATTGGAAGGAGGGAGGGTTGGGAGACCCAGTACTTC. Its protein product is CASSIGRREGWETQYF.